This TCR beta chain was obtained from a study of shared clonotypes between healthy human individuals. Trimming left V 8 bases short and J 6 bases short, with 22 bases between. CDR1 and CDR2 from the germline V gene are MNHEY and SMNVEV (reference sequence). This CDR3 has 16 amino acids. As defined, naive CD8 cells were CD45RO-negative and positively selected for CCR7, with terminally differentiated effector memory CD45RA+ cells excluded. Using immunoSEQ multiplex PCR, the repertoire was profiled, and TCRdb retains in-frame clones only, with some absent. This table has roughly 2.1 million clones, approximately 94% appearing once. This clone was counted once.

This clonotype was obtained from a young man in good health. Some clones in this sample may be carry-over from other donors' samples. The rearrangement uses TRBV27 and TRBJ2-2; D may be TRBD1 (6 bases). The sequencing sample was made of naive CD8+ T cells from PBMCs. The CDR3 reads CASAFPWGPTAGELFF. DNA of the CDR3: TGTGCCAGCGCCTTCCCCTGGGGGCCTACCGCCGGGGAGCTGTTTTTT.